This T cell receptor beta chain was observed in a study of CD8 T cells in ankylosing spondylitis. TCRdb processed the 5' RACE reads anew with MiXCR; each CDR3 protein has one entry. The data show about 260,000 distinct CDR3 sequences, 20% to 30% seen once. There are many counts of this clonotype. The CDR3 covers 17 residues. Trimming left V 5 bases short and J 2 bases short, with 19 bases between. The germline V gene has CDR1 SGHAT and CDR2 FQNNGV. The sequence was obtained from a male donor with ankylosing spondylitis or in good health (not recorded which). The sequenced sample consisted of blood, either unsorted or a sorted T cell fraction (not recorded which). The V call is TRBV11-2, the J call TRBJ2-1, with D perhaps being TRBD1 or TRBD2 (7 bases each). This CDR3 reads CASSPTAGGATYNEQFF. The DNA for the CDR3 is TGTGCCAGCAGCCCGACGGCAGGGGGGGCGACCTACAATGAGCAGTTCTTC.